The 30 T cell receptor beta chains reported below all come from one sample, sequenced in a study of control samples from healthy donors and cancer patients. Libraries were prepared by immunoSEQ multiplex PCR; TCRdb keeps only in-frame clonotypes and omits some of them. This sample contains about 190,000 clones. The material sequenced was blood. Receptor source: a woman aged 25 to 45 in good health.

The rearrangement uses TRBV4-1 and TRBJ1-4; TRBD1 matches 10 bases. This CDR3 is built from 13 residues. After removal of 6 bases from V and 12 bases from J, the junction contained 7 bases not matched to a gene. Germline V lookup: CDR1 MGHRA, CDR2 YSYEKL. The CDR3 DNA is TGCGCCAGCAGTGCAACCGGGACAGGGGAACTGTTTTTT. This encodes CASSATGTGELFF.

The V and J genes are TRBV10-3 and TRBJ1-1; tentative D call: TRBD1 (5 bases). V lost 0 bases and J 7 bases, leaving 12 bases between the germline ends. This CDR3 has 14 residues. CDR1 ENHRY and CDR2 SYGVKD come from the germline V gene. The CDR3 region has the DNA TGTGCCATCAGTGAGTCGATGGGTAGGGGTGAAGCTTTCTTT. This gives the protein CAISESMGRGEAFF.

This chain joins TRBV5-1 and TRBJ1-1; 8 nucleotides line up with TRBD1. Germline loops: CDR1 SGHRS, CDR2 YFSETQ. The V gene end was trimmed by 4 bases and the J gene end by 11 bases; junction bases not matched to a gene: 16. The CDR3 is 15 amino acids. The CDR3 DNA is TGCGCCAGCAGCCTATACCATTCTCCAGGGGGCTCGGCTTTCTTT. This translates into CASSLYHSPGGSAFF. Using reference TRBV5-1 and TRBJ1-1 for the parts outside the CDR3, the full variable domain is KAGVTQTPRYLIKTRGQQVTLSCSPISGHRSVSWYQQTPGQGLQFLFEYFSETQRNKGNFPGRFSGRQFSNSRSEMNVSTLELGDSALYLCASSLYHSPGGSAFFGQGTRLTVV.

The V gene is TRBV4-2, the J gene TRBJ2-1; 10 bases are a match to TRBD2. The CDR3 runs 15 residues. The V segment lost 2 bases and the J segment 6 bases; nucleotides outside the gene matches: 4. Germline V gene sequence: CDR1 LGHNA, CDR2 YNFKEQ. The CDR3 loop reads CASSQPLAGVNEQFF. The DNA for the CDR3 is TGTGCCAGCAGCCAACCGCTAGCGGGGGTCAATGAGCAGTTCTTC.

The chain recombines TRBV5-4 with TRBJ1-6; D remains unclear. With 0 bases removed from V and 9 bases from J, the gap between germline ends came to 13 bases. From germline, CDR1 is SGHNT and CDR2 YYREEE (reference sequence). This CDR3 has 15 amino acids. In nucleotides, the CDR3 is TGTGCCAGCAGCTTGGGGTCGGGGAGCGGTTCACCCCTCCACTTT. Translating it yields CASSLGSGSGSPLHF.

CDR3: CASSETAKPQHF. The CDR3 coding sequence is TGCGCCAGCAGTGAGACCGCCAAGCCCCAGCATTTT. V and J are TRBV10-1 and TRBJ1-5; no firm D call. The CDR3 loop spans 12 amino acids. CDR1 is WNHNN and CDR2 is SYGVQD in the germline V gene (reference sequence). Between the trimmed V and J ends, which lost 2 bases and 8 bases, there was a span of 7 bases.

This chain joins TRBV5-1 and TRBJ1-1, with D unclear. Germline values: CDR1 SGHRS, CDR2 YFSETQ. Trimming pared 4 bases from V and 0 bases from J, leaving 16 bases between. This CDR3 has 16 residues. The CDR3 sequence: CASSPEGLEMNTEAFF. The CDR3 nucleotides are TGCGCCAGCAGCCCTGAAGGGCTGGAGATGAACACTGAAGCTTTCTTT.

The chain carries TRBV6-5 and TRBJ1-2; D unresolved. Looked up from germline, CDR1 is MNHEY and CDR2 is SVGAGI. Trimming took off 2 bases at V and 4 bases at J, with 11 bases between the two ends. The CDR3 totals 14 residues. In nucleotides, the CDR3 is TGTGCCAGCAGTTACGTCGAAGGGTTCTATGGCTACACCTTC. Protein product: CASSYVEGFYGYTF.

V usage is TRBV5-1 and J usage is TRBJ1-1, with D unresolved. CDR3 size: 14 residues. With 4 bases removed from V and 1 base from J, the gap between germline ends came to 11 bases. Germline values: CDR1 SGHRS, CDR2 YFSETQ. The CDR3 loop reads CASSPYLRNTEAFF. CDR3 coding DNA: TGCGCCAGCAGCCCCTATTTGCGGAACACTGAAGCTTTCTTT.

The rearrangement uses TRBV3-1 (or the pseudogene TRBV3-2) and TRBJ1-6; D is unclear. CDR1 is LGHDT and CDR2 is YNNKEL in the germline V gene (reference sequence). The CDR3 has 11 residues. With 0 bases removed from V and 11 bases from J, the gap between germline ends came to 2 bases. The CDR3 loop reads CASSQDTPLHF. CDR3 in DNA: TGTGCCAGCAGCCAAGATACACCCCTCCACTTT.

The rearrangement links TRBV4-1 to TRBJ1-3; D may be TRBD1 (5 bases). CDR1 is MGHRA and CDR2 is YSYEKL in the germline V gene. There are 15 residues in the CDR3. V was shortened by 0 bases and J by 3 bases, with 9 bases between the two germline ends. The CDR3 here is CASSQDEGVGNTIYF. The CDR3 DNA is TGCGCCAGCAGCCAAGATGAAGGGGTTGGAAACACCATATATTTT.

V gene TRBV10-1 combines with J gene TRBJ2-5, with TRBD2 matching over 11 bases. After removal of 9 bases from V and 0 bases from J, the junction contained 6 bases not matched to a gene. From germline, CDR1 is WNHNN and CDR2 SYGVQD (reference sequence). This CDR3 has 15 residues. The chain's CDR3 is CARTSSGGYQETQYF. CDR3 coding DNA: TGCGCCAGGACGTCTAGCGGGGGGTACCAAGAGACCCAGTACTTC.

The chain is built from TRBV7-3 and TRBJ1-1; D is unresolved. This CDR3 has 14 residues. The ends were cut back, 2 bases at V and 1 base at J, with 8 bases in the middle. Germline V gene data show CDR1 as SGHTA and CDR2 as FQGTGA. The CDR3: CASSLGVENTEAFF. CDR3 bases: TGTGCCAGCAGCTTAGGGGTGGAGAACACTGAAGCTTTCTTT.

The V gene is TRBV18, the J gene TRBJ1-1; D is ambiguous. This CDR3 is built from 13 residues. The germline V gene has CDR1 KGHSH and CDR2 LQKENI. V lost 6 bases and J 5 bases, leaving 13 bases between the germline ends. As DNA, the CDR3 is TGTGCCAGCTCGCCGTCCGGTACTACTGAAGCTTTCTTT. Its translation is CASSPSGTTEAFF.

The gene calls are TRBV9 and TRBJ2-1; 9 positions match TRBD2. CDR3 length equals 14 residues. Germline V gene lookup returns CDR1 SGDLS and CDR2 YYNGEE. The V and J ends lost 4 bases and 6 bases, in that order; junction bases with no gene match: 5. CDR3: CASSLGTSSNEQFF. In DNA form, the CDR3 reads TGTGCCAGCAGCTTAGGGACTAGCAGCAATGAGCAGTTCTTC.

V and J are TRBV6-4 and TRBJ2-7; D gene unclear. Germline V gives CDR1 MRHNA, CDR2 SNTAGT. The CDR3 length is 15 residues. The germline V and J ends were trimmed by 4 bases and 0 bases, with 13 bases remaining between them. CDR3: CASSVPTVLSYEQYF. Written as DNA, the CDR3 is TGTGCCAGCAGTGTCCCGACTGTACTCTCCTACGAGCAGTACTTC.

The V and J genes are TRBV29-1 and TRBJ1-2, with D possibly being TRBD1 (5 bases). In germline, CDR1 is SQVTM, CDR2 ANQGSEA. V was pared by 2 bases and J by 5 bases, with 12 bases between. This CDR3 contains 13 residues. CDR3 nucleotides: TGCAGCGTTGAACGCCTTGGGGGGTATGGCTACACCTTC. Its protein product is CSVERLGGYGYTF.

The genes are TRBV19 and TRBJ1-2, with D maybe TRBD1 (5 bases). This CDR3 comprises 14 residues. Germline-derived CDR1 and CDR2 are LNHDA and SQIVND (reference sequence). V dropped 3 bases and J dropped 7 bases, with 15 bases sitting between them. CDR3 coding DNA: TGTGCCAGTAGTATGGGCGACAGAGCAGGTGGCTACACCTTC. Translation gives CASSMGDRAGGYTF.

J is TRBJ1-5 and V is TRBV6-6; D is possibly TRBD1 (6 bases). The CDR3 is 16 amino acids. Trimming removed 5 bases at V and 4 bases at J, with 18 bases between. Germline V lookup: CDR1 MNHNY, CDR2 SVGAGI (reference sequence). CDR3 amino acids: CASSLKRDTANQPQHF. The CDR3, as DNA: TGTGCCAGCAGTCTAAAGAGGGACACAGCTAATCAGCCCCAGCATTTT.

The chain couples TRBV4-1 to TRBJ2-3; TRBD2 matches 11 bases. V trimming: 1 base; J trimming: 4 bases; junction bases outside the gene matches: 7. The CDR3 runs to 17 residues. Germline V CDR1 and CDR2: MGHRA, YSYEKL. The CDR3, as DNA: TGCGCCAGCAGCCAAGTTAGCGGGGGGGCCAGTCCAGATACGCAGTATTTT. It is translated as CASSQVSGGASPDTQYF.

The chain recombines TRBV7-9 with TRBJ2-7, with D possibly being TRBD1 (5 bases). CDR1 and CDR2 from the germline V gene are SEHNR and FQNEAQ (reference sequence). The ends were cut back, 1 base at V and 5 bases at J, with 9 bases in the middle. The CDR3 spans 13 residues. CDR3 bases: TGTGCCAGCAGCTTAGGGGCAGGGAACGAGCAGTACTTC. The encoded protein is CASSLGAGNEQYF.

The chain combines TRBV5-1 with TRBJ2-2; D perhaps matches TRBD1 (5 bases). In germline, CDR1 is SGHRS, CDR2 YFSETQ. V lost 3 bases and J lost 6, with 9 bases in between. The CDR3 length is 13 residues. The chain's CDR3 is CASSYQGPGELFF. In DNA form, the CDR3 reads TGCGCCAGCAGCTACCAGGGCCCCGGGGAGCTGTTTTTT.

The rearrangement uses TRBV6-5 and TRBJ1-1, with 9 bases that match TRBD1. With V trimmed by 6 bases and J by 7 bases, 3 bases remained unmatched. The germline V gene encodes CDR1 MNHEY and CDR2 SVGAGI. CDR3 length: 12 amino acids. For the CDR3, the DNA is TGTGCCAGCAGGGACAGGGGCCGTGAAGCTTTCTTT. It codes for CASRDRGREAFF.

The chain recombines TRBV12-3 or TRBV12-4 with TRBJ1-2; no firm D call. The V gene lost 6 bases and the J gene lost 4 bases, with 9 bases spanning the gap. This CDR3 has 12 residues. CDR3 DNA: TGTGCCAGCAGAAACCGAGTCTATGGCTACACCTTC. Translating it yields CASRNRVYGYTF.

The rearrangement links TRBV29-1 to TRBJ1-2; 7 bases agree with TRBD1. V trimming: 4 bases; J trimming: 4 bases; junction bases outside the gene matches: 6. CDR3 size: 13 residues. Germline assignment: CDR1 SQVTM and CDR2 ANQGSEA. CDR3 DNA sequence: TGCAGCGTTGGGAGGGGGCAGTCCTATGGCTACACCTTC. Translating it yields CSVGRGQSYGYTF.

The chain employs TRBV2 and TRBJ1-3; no clear D. V was cut by 7 bases and J by 0 bases, with 13 bases left in between. The CDR3 has 15 residues. Per germline, CDR1 SNHLY and CDR2 FYNNEI. The CDR3 DNA reads as TGTGCCAGCAAAGGTTGGCGGAACTCTGGAAACACCATATATTTT. Protein: CASKGWRNSGNTIYF.

The chain recombines TRBV5-6 with TRBJ1-2; D unclear. The CDR3 consists of 15 residues. CDR1 is SGHDT, CDR2 YYEEEE, per germline. V shed 1 base and J shed 0 bases, with 10 bases lying between them. Here the CDR3 DNA reads TGTGCCAGCAGCTTGCGCAGAGAACCTAACTATGGCTACACCTTC. Protein product: CASSLRREPNYGYTF.

The rearrangement joins TRBV6-1 to TRBJ1-2, with 7 positions matching TRBD1. The ends lost 3 bases at V and 5 bases at J; junction bases unmatched: 3. This CDR3 spans 13 amino acids. CDR1 MNHNS and CDR2 SASEGT come from the germline V gene. CDR3 residues: CASSEDRRYGYTF. Here the CDR3 DNA reads TGTGCCAGCAGTGAGGACAGGAGGTATGGCTACACCTTC.

The V call is TRBV5-1, the J call TRBJ2-2; 9 nucleotides align to TRBD1. V lost 6 bases to trimming and J lost 2 bases; unmatched junction nucleotides: 5. CDR3 size: 15 residues. Per the germline V gene, CDR1 is SGHRS and CDR2 is YFSETQ. The CDR3 sequence: CASNDRGTNTGELFF. In nucleotides, the CDR3 is TGCGCCAGCAACGACAGGGGGACCAACACCGGGGAGCTGTTTTTT.

The J gene is TRBJ1-3, the V gene TRBV11-2; TRBD1 aligns across 10 bases. The CDR3 is 18 residues long. Germline CDR1 and CDR2: SGHAT and FQNNGV. J gave up 0 bases and V 4 bases, and 9 bases lay outside the gene matches. CDR3 in amino acids: CASSSIRGQGSSGNTIYF. The CDR3 DNA is TGTGCCAGCAGCTCTATTAGGGGACAGGGGAGCTCTGGAAACACCATATATTTT.